These 24 T cell receptor beta chains share one sample of origin, sequenced in a study of T cell responses to AZD1222 COVID-19 vaccine. The data were produced by immunoSEQ multiplex PCR, yet TCRdb's version contains in-frame clones alone and is incomplete. The sample consists of 95,000 to 100,000 clones, approximately 89% of them appearing once. Material: peripheral blood, obtained 28 days after the second AZD1222 dose. These receptor sequences come from an adult who received the AZD1222 COVID-19 vaccine.

The genes are TRBV7-9 and TRBJ2-3; unclear D gene. V was shortened by 10 bases and J by 0 bases, with 8 bases between the two germline ends. Looked up from germline, CDR1 is SEHNR and CDR2 is FQNEAQ (reference sequence). The CDR3 sequence is 12 residues long. The CDR3 region has the DNA TGTGCCACGACACTAAGCACAGATACGCAGTATTTT. It codes for CATTLSTDTQYF.

The gene calls are TRBV28 and TRBJ1-5, with 7 nucleotides matching TRBD1. With 6 bases clipped from V and 2 bases from J, the junction kept 4 bases outside the gene matches. Germline-derived CDR1 and CDR2 are MDHEN and SYDVKM. CDR3 length: 14 residues. The CDR3 sequence: CASSPGTGNQPQHF. CDR3 sequence (DNA): TGTGCCAGCAGCCCCGGGACAGGCAATCAGCCCCAGCATTTT.

The chain employs TRBV28 and TRBJ2-1; the match to TRBD2 covers 8 bases. Germline V gene sequence: CDR1 MDHEN, CDR2 SYDVKM. The CDR3 is made up of 17 amino acids. Trimming at V came to 2 bases and at J to 0 bases, leaving 6 bases not matched to a gene. The DNA for the CDR3 is TGTGCCAGCAGTTTAAATCCCGGGGGGGACTCCTACAATGAGCAGTTCTTC. It encodes CASSLNPGGDSYNEQFF.

The chain couples TRBV19 to TRBJ1-2; D perhaps matches TRBD1 (5 bases). Germline CDR1 LNHDA, CDR2 SQIVND (reference sequence). The CDR3 extends over 15 amino acids. V dropped 6 bases and J dropped 0 bases, with 14 bases sitting between them. The CDR3 DNA sequence: TGTGCCAGTAGCGGCCGGGGGGGAACTAACTATGGCTACACCTTC. Translation: CASSGRGGTNYGYTF.

This chain links TRBV7-3 with TRBJ1-2, with D perhaps matching TRBD1 (5 bases). The CDR3 is 13 residues long. The germline gives CDR1 SGHTA, CDR2 FQGTGA. The V gene lost 6 bases and the J gene lost 3 bases, with 11 bases spanning the gap. The DNA of the CDR3 is TGTGCCAGCAGTCTCCGGGACGACTATGGCTACACCTTC. This sequence encodes CASSLRDDYGYTF.

The sample holds a few counts of this clone. The chain joins TRBV6-5 to TRBJ2-7; D perhaps matches TRBD2 (6 bases). CDR1 is MNHEY and CDR2 is SVGAGI in the germline V gene. The CDR3 is made up of 13 amino acids. The ends were cut back, 4 bases at V and 6 bases at J, with 13 bases in the middle. The DNA of the CDR3 is TGTGCCAGCAGTTGGGACGGGGGTGGCGAGCAGTACTTC. Residues: CASSWDGGGEQYF.

V usage is TRBV7-2 and J usage is TRBJ1-2, with D unresolved. The germline V and J ends were trimmed by 5 bases and 3 bases, with 10 bases remaining between them. Germline CDR1 is SGHTA and CDR2 is FQGNSA. The CDR3 spans 13 residues. In DNA form, the CDR3 reads TGTGCCAGCAGCCCATGGACGGACTATGGCTACACCTTC. It encodes CASSPWTDYGYTF.

Ten or more counts support this clone. This chain joins TRBV7-8 and TRBJ2-2; D is unclear. Trimming cost V 3 bases and J 1 base, with 9 bases left between them. The germline gives CDR1 SGHVS, CDR2 FQNEAQ. This CDR3 comprises 15 residues. Here the CDR3 DNA reads TGTGCCAGCAGCTTGCGAGGCATGAACACCGGGGAGCTGTTTTTT. It yields the protein CASSLRGMNTGELFF. The full variable domain, its missing parts supplied by reference TRBV7-8 and TRBJ2-2, is GAGVSQSPRYKVAKRGQDVALRCDPISGHVSLFWYQQALGQGPEFLTYFQNEAQLDKSGLPSDRFFAERPEGSVSTLKIQRTQQEDSAVYLCASSLRGMNTGELFFGEGSRLTVL.

The table lists this clone with a few counts. The chain links TRBV5-1 to TRBJ1-4; D is unresolved. Germline loops: CDR1 SGHRS, CDR2 YFSETQ. The V and J ends lost 2 bases and 0 bases respectively, with 5 bases between them. The length of the CDR3 is 14 residues. CDR3: CASSFSATNEKLFF. CDR3 nucleotides: TGCGCCAGCAGCTTCTCTGCAACTAATGAAAAACTGTTTTTT.

The chain links TRBV5-1 to TRBJ2-1; D not certain. Trimming left V 0 bases short and J 0 bases short, with 10 bases between. The germline V gene has CDR1 SGHRS and CDR2 YFSETQ. CDR3 length equals 16 residues. The CDR3, as DNA: TGCGCCAGCAGCTTGGGGGGTTTCAGCTCCTACAATGAGCAGTTCTTC. It is translated as CASSLGGFSSYNEQFF.

The chain has TRBV9 and TRBJ2-1, with TRBD1 matching 9 bases. The germline CDR1 and CDR2 sequences are SGDLS and YYNGEE. This CDR3 is built from 15 residues. V shed 6 bases and J 8 bases; nucleotides not matched to a gene: 12. CDR3 sequence (DNA): TGTGCCAGCACCCATACCGGGACAGGGTATGATGAGCAGTTCTTC. Amino acid sequence: CASTHTGTGYDEQFF.

The chain combines TRBV5-8 with TRBJ1-4; unclear D gene. The V end lost 0 bases, the J end lost 5 bases, and 11 bases lay between the germline ends. This CDR3 has 15 residues. The germline V gene encodes CDR1 SGHTS and CDR2 YDEGEE. CDR3 nucleotides: TGTGCCAGCAGCTTGGCCTGGGTCCGGAATGAAAAACTGTTTTTT. Its translation is CASSLAWVRNEKLFF.

This chain connects TRBV6-5 to TRBJ1-2; weak D call: TRBD1 (6 bases). The germline gives CDR1 MNHEY, CDR2 SVGAGI. This CDR3 is 13 amino acids long. Trimming took 7 bases from V and 6 from J, leaving 15 bases between them. CDR3 amino acids: CASTEGEGNGYTF. CDR3 DNA sequence: TGTGCCAGCACCGAGGGGGAGGGGAATGGCTACACCTTC.

The CDR3 coding sequence is TGTGCCAGCAGCCCCACAGGCGGGGTGAATCAGCCCCAGCATTTT. It encodes CASSPTGGVNQPQHF. The genes are TRBV7-2 and TRBJ1-5; TRBD1 is a possible D gene (5 bases). V gave up 5 bases and J gave up 4 bases, with 15 bases separating them. There are 15 residues in the CDR3. Germline loops: CDR1 SGHTA, CDR2 FQGNSA.

J is TRBJ2-2 and V is TRBV18, with D uncertain. Trimming pared 5 bases from V and 9 bases from J, leaving 13 bases between. CDR3 size: 13 residues. Germline V gene lookup returns CDR1 KGHSH and CDR2 LQKENI. CDR3 in amino acids: CASSNNPIRELFF. The CDR3 nucleotides are TGTGCCAGCTCAAATAATCCGATCAGGGAGCTGTTTTTT.

The V call is TRBV28, the J call TRBJ2-7, with TRBD1 identical over 10 bases. This CDR3 has 13 residues. Germline CDR1 MDHEN, CDR2 SYDVKM. After removal of 8 bases from V and 4 bases from J, the junction contained 5 bases not matched to a gene. CDR3 DNA sequence: TGTGCCAGCGTGGACAGGGGGGGATACGAGCAGTACTTC. This gives the protein CASVDRGGYEQYF.

This chain connects TRBV6-5 to TRBJ2-1, with 8 bases identical to TRBD2. The germline CDR1 and CDR2 sequences are MNHEY and SVGAGI. V shed 0 bases and J 15 bases; nucleotides not matched to a gene: 7. The length of the CDR3 is 13 residues. CDR3 amino acids: CASSYSRGAPLFF. In DNA form, the CDR3 reads TGTGCCAGCAGTTACTCGCGGGGGGCGCCCCTGTTCTTC.

The J gene is TRBJ2-1, the V gene TRBV3-1 (or the pseudogene TRBV3-2); 14 nucleotides line up with TRBD2. V trimming: 1 base; J trimming: 7 bases; junction bases outside the gene matches: 6. CDR1 LGHDT and CDR2 YNNKEL come from the germline V gene (reference sequence). The CDR3 length is 17 residues. As DNA, the CDR3 is TGTGCCAGCAGCCAAGCGACTAGCGGGAGGGCATGGAATGAGCAGTTCTTC. It encodes CASSQATSGRAWNEQFF.

The chain employs TRBV13 and TRBJ1-1; 9 nucleotides match TRBD1. Germline lookup yields CDR1 PRHDT and CDR2 FYEKMQ (reference sequence). The CDR3 is 15 amino acids. V was clipped by 5 bases and J by 2 bases; unmatched bases: 6. CDR3 DNA: TGTGCCAGCAGCAACTACAGGGGGCGCAACACTGAAGCTTTCTTT. Translated, it gives CASSNYRGRNTEAFF.

The chain has TRBV27 and TRBJ1-6, with D unclear. The CDR3 has 16 amino acids. V was pared by 0 bases and J by 7 bases, with 13 bases between. Germline assignment: CDR1 MNHEY and CDR2 SMNVEV (reference sequence). This CDR3 is CASSLSVSNPNSPLHF. CDR3 DNA sequence: TGTGCCAGCAGTTTATCAGTCTCCAACCCGAATTCACCCCTCCACTTT.

V gene TRBV14 combines with J gene TRBJ2-7, with D unclear. Germline V lookup: CDR1 SGHDN, CDR2 FVKESK. The V end lost 1 base, the J end lost 2 bases, and 3 bases lay between the germline ends. The CDR3 contains 12 residues. The CDR3 sequence: CASSQVTYEQYF. The DNA for the CDR3 is TGTGCCAGCAGCCAAGTAACCTACGAGCAGTACTTC.

V gene TRBV19 combines with J gene TRBJ2-3; D may correspond to TRBD1 or TRBD2 (6 bases each). Trimming left V 1 base short and J 1 base short, with 15 bases between. The CDR3 totals 17 residues. Germline-derived CDR1 and CDR2 are LNHDA and SQIVND (reference sequence). CDR3 amino acids: CASSIGGAEAGTDTQYF. The CDR3 DNA is TGTGCCAGTAGTATAGGGGGGGCAGAAGCTGGCACAGATACGCAGTATTTT.

The chain recombines TRBV4-2 with TRBJ2-3; D may be TRBD2 (5 bases). Trimming removed 4 bases at V and 3 bases at J, with 8 bases between. CDR1 is LGHNA and CDR2 is YNFKEQ in the germline V gene. The CDR3 sequence is 13 residues long. The CDR3 sequence: CASSPLATDTQYF. In DNA form, the CDR3 reads TGTGCCAGCAGCCCTCTAGCAACAGATACGCAGTATTTT.

V and J are TRBV12-5 and TRBJ1-1, with D perhaps TRBD1 (5 bases). This CDR3 is built from 16 residues. Trimming took 6 bases from V and 0 from J, leaving 17 bases between them. CDR1 is LGHNT and CDR2 is FRNRAP in the germline V gene. The CDR3 loop is CASGPLRQGLNTEAFF. CDR3 nucleotides: TGTGCTAGTGGGCCCCTTAGGCAGGGACTGAACACTGAAGCTTTCTTT.